A single sample is the source of the 13 T cell receptor beta chains below, sequenced in a study of graft-versus-host responses after intestinal transplantation. No antigen has been identified for these receptors. Only in-frame clones appear in the TCRdb table, and some are missing; sequencing was by immunoSEQ multiplex PCR. The table shows around 130,000 clones, with roughly nine tenths occurring only once. Sequences were derived from unstimulated CD4+ T cells sorted from spleen or lymph node cells, sampled before intestinal transplant. All receptors derive from a human donor who received an intestinal transplant.

This clone showed up just once. This rearrangement joins TRBV7-9 to TRBJ2-5; tentative D call: TRBD2 (6 bases). The CDR3 loop spans 15 amino acids. Germline CDR1 is SEHNR and CDR2 is FQNEAQ (reference sequence). V gave up 5 bases and J gave up 1 base, with 14 bases separating them. CDR3: CASSGPRDFQETQYF. CDR3 DNA sequence: TGTGCCAGCAGCGGCCCCCGGGACTTCCAAGAGACCCAGTACTTC.

This chain connects TRBV5-1 to TRBJ2-1; 7 nucleotides align to TRBD1. This CDR3 has 18 amino acids. Germline CDR1 SGHRS, CDR2 YFSETQ. The V gene end was trimmed by 1 base and the J gene end by 7 bases; junction bases not matched to a gene: 17. The CDR3 DNA sequence: TGCGCCAGCAGCTTGCCTCCTGGGACAGCCCATCAGGGGAATGAGCAGTTCTTC. Its protein product is CASSLPPGTAHQGNEQFF.

This clone has just a few counts. The chain recombines TRBV5-1 with TRBJ1-2, with 7 bases identical to TRBD1. The germline V gene has CDR1 SGHRS and CDR2 YFSETQ. The J segment lost 6 bases and the V segment lost 4 bases, leaving 12 bases of the junction unmatched. This CDR3 region has 15 residues. CDR3 sequence (DNA): TGCGCCAGCAGCATTCTGACAGGGCTGGGGGATGGCTACACCTTC. This translates into CASSILTGLGDGYTF.

V is TRBV9 and J is TRBJ1-2; 10 bases fit TRBD1. This CDR3 region has 15 residues. With V trimmed by 6 bases and J by 4 bases, 9 bases remained unmatched. Germline values: CDR1 SGDLS, CDR2 YYNGEE. The CDR3 sequence: CASTHDRGPTYGYTF. CDR3 in DNA: TGTGCCAGCACCCACGACAGGGGGCCTACCTATGGCTACACCTTC. Full variable domain (remainder filled in from reference TRBV9 and TRBJ1-2): DSGVTQTPKHLITATGQRVTLRCSPRSGDLSVYWYQQSLDQGLQFLIQYYNGEERAKGNILERFSAQQFPDLHSELNLSSLELGDSALYFCASTHDRGPTYGYTFGSGTRLTVV.

The rearrangement links TRBV20-1 to TRBJ1-2; no clear D gene. CDR3 length: 11 amino acids. V lost 1 base and J lost 6, with 6 bases in between. The germline CDR1 and CDR2 sequences are DFQATT and SNEGSKA (reference sequence). CDR3 in DNA: TGCAGTGCTAGAGTCGAGCATGGCTACACCTTC. It codes for CSARVEHGYTF.

The chain has TRBV11-3 and TRBJ2-5; 9 bases line up with TRBD1. Losses at the gene ends were 5 bases for V and 4 bases for J; bases not matched to a gene: 8. This CDR3 comprises 15 residues. Germline V lookup: CDR1 SGHNT, CDR2 YENEEA. The CDR3 DNA reads TGTGCCAGCAGCATTGGACAGGGGAGAGGAGAGACCCAGTACTTC. As protein: CASSIGQGRGETQYF.

The chain couples TRBV6-1 to TRBJ2-7; 8 bases are shared with TRBD1. Germline V lookup: CDR1 MNHNS, CDR2 SASEGT. The CDR3 runs 15 residues. V shed 5 bases and J 4 bases; nucleotides not matched to a gene: 10. The CDR3 sequence is CASSFGQGSGYEQYF. The CDR3 DNA sequence: TGTGCCAGCAGTTTTGGACAGGGAAGTGGATACGAGCAGTACTTC.

This sequence joins TRBV5-1 and TRBJ2-3; D remains unclear. Germline V gene sequence: CDR1 SGHRS, CDR2 YFSETQ. The CDR3 sequence is 12 residues long. V lost 6 bases and J 5 bases, leaving 10 bases between the germline ends. The CDR3 spells CASTKGGDTQYF. DNA for the CDR3: TGCGCCAGCACCAAAGGCGGAGATACGCAGTATTTT.

The chain combines TRBV11-2 with TRBJ2-3, with TRBD2 identical over 14 bases. The V segment lost 5 bases and the J segment 4 bases; nucleotides outside the gene matches: 5. This CDR3 is built from 16 residues. Germline V gives CDR1 SGHAT, CDR2 FQNNGV. The chain's CDR3 is CASSHRLAGGPDTQYF. The CDR3 DNA follows: TGTGCCAGCAGCCACCGACTAGCGGGGGGGCCAGATACGCAGTATTTT.

In its sample, this clone was seen a few times. The chain has TRBV18 and TRBJ1-3; TRBD1 is a possible D gene (5 bases). The CDR3 spans 17 residues. V was pared by 3 bases and J by 0 bases, with 15 bases between. Germline V CDR1 and CDR2: KGHSH, LQKENI. CDR3 sequence: CASSPPGLLVSGNTIYF. CDR3 sequence (DNA): TGTGCCAGCTCACCTCCGGGACTCCTGGTCTCTGGAAACACCATATATTTT.

The genes are TRBV29-1 and TRBJ2-2, with 9 bases identical to TRBD2. CDR3 size: 14 residues. The germline V gene encodes CDR1 SQVTM and CDR2 ANQGSEA. J was trimmed by 1 base and V by 4 bases; bases with no gene match: 1. The CDR3 protein is CSVASGVNTGELFF. The CDR3 DNA reads TGCAGCGTTGCTAGCGGGGTGAACACCGGGGAGCTGTTTTTT.

The chain links TRBV7-2 to TRBJ1-2, with 10 bases fitting TRBD1. V lost 6 bases, J lost 7 bases, and 8 bases stayed unmatched. Germline V lookup: CDR1 SGHTA, CDR2 FQGNSA. The CDR3 covers 14 residues. CDR3 nucleotide sequence: TGTGCCAGCAGTTTCCCGGGACAGGGGCCTGGCTACACCTTC. This codes for CASSFPGQGPGYTF. Variable domain in full (rest from reference TRBV7-2 and TRBJ1-2): GAGVSQSPSNKVTEKGKDVELRCDPISGHTALYWYRQSLGQGLEFLIYFQGNSAPDKSGLPSDRFSAERTGGSVSTLTIQRTQQEDSAVYLCASSFPGQGPGYTFGSGTRLTVV.

The chain has TRBV6-6 and TRBJ2-1; 9 bases align to TRBD2. Germline CDR1 reads MNHNY; CDR2 reads SVGAGI (reference sequence). This CDR3 region has 16 residues. V lost 2 bases to trimming and J lost 8 bases; unmatched junction nucleotides: 10. CDR3 sequence reads: CASSYDWRGGQDEQFF. The CDR3 coding sequence is TGTGCCAGCAGTTACGATTGGCGGGGGGGCCAGGATGAGCAGTTCTTC.